A selection of T cell receptor beta chains follows, all from one sample in a study of long-term antiretroviral therapy in people with HIV. Assay: immunoSEQ multiplex PCR; the TCRdb copy retains only in-frame clones and omits some. The data contain 24,000 or so clones, roughly 83% of them seen just once; the ten biggest clones take up roughly 16%. The sequenced sample was unsorted PBMCs, obtained around 4.2 years after starting antiretroviral therapy. These receptors were taken from a man aged 25 to 40 with HIV. Both conserved end residues are part of each CDR3. The D gene is left open where the match is weak. Clone size is shown for a subset of rows, as once, few, many or a class of expanded clone.

J,size,D,V,DNA,CDR3
TRBJ2-7,.,TRBD1,TRBV27,TGTGCCAGCAGTTTTGGGGCAGGGGGCTACGAGCAGTACTTC,CASSFGAGGYEQYF
TRBJ1-6,.,.,TRBV27,TGTGCCAGCAGTTTATGGAGGCTTAATTCACCCCTCCACTTT,CASSLWRLNSPLHF
TRBJ1-5,.,TRBD1,TRBV5-6,TGTGCCAGCAGCACCGGGACAGGGGGCGGTCAGCCCCAGCATTTT,CASSTGTGGGQPQHF
TRBJ2-7,.,.,TRBV7-2,TGTGCCAGCAGCCCTAGGGCAGGGGCCTACGAGCAGTACTTC,CASSPRAGAYEQYF
TRBJ1-5,once,.,TRBV5-5,TGTGCCAGCAGCCCCACTCCGGGCACCAAAGGTAGCAATCAGCCCCAGCATTTT,CASSPTPGTKGSNQPQHF
TRBJ2-5,once,.,TRBV7-8,TGTGCCAGCAGCCAAGGAAGGGAGACCCAGTACTTC,CASSQGRETQYF
TRBJ2-1,once,TRBD2,TRBV23-1,TGCGCCAGCAGTCAATCTAGGCTAGCGGGCCACAATGAGCAGTTCTTC,CASSQSRLAGHNEQFF
TRBJ1-6,.,.,TRBV5-1,TGCGCCAGCAGCTTGGCCCTGGTTGGGGCCGAGAATTCACCCCTCCACTTT,CASSLALVGAENSPLHF
TRBJ2-5,.,TRBD2,TRBV29-1,TGCAGCGTCGGTAGGACTAGCGGGGGCCCTGGGGAGACCCAGTACTTC,CSVGRTSGGPGETQYF
TRBJ2-3,.,TRBD1,TRBV6-4,TGTGCCAGCAGTGACGGACAGGGTGACACAGATACGCAGTATTTT,CASSDGQGDTDTQYF
TRBJ1-2,.,.,TRBV5-4,TGTGCCAGCACTACTAGGCAAGCGGGACCCCATTTAGCTAACTATGGCTACACCTTC,CASTTRQAGPHLANYGYTF
TRBJ1-1,.,.,TRBV6-1,TGTGCCAGCCTGGGTCGGGCAGGAGCTGAAGCTTTCTTT,CASLGRAGAEAFF
TRBJ2-1,.,.,TRBV10-2,TGCGCCAGCGGACGGGGTAGCTCCTACAATGAGCAGTTCTTC,CASGRGSSYNEQFF
TRBJ1-1,.,TRBD1,TRBV7-9,TGTGCCAGCAGCTGGAGGGACAGGGAGGACACTGAAGCTTTCTTT,CASSWRDREDTEAFF
TRBJ1-4,.,TRBD1,TRBV5-4,TGTGCCAGCAGCTTTATGGGGACAGGGAATGAAAAACTGTTTTTT,CASSFMGTGNEKLFF
TRBJ1-2,.,.,TRBV19,TGTGCCAGTAGTATCATAGACTACGGGACTAACTATGGCTACACCTTC,CASSIIDYGTNYGYTF
TRBJ1-1,.,.,TRBV7-3,TGTGCCAGCAGCTTAAAAGGGAAAGGTGACGCTTTCTTT,CASSLKGKGDAFF
TRBJ1-1,.,.,TRBV20-1,TGCAGTGCTAGGTGGGGGGTTGAAGCTTTCTTT,CSARWGVEAFF
TRBJ1-2,.,TRBD1,TRBV27,TGTGCCAGCAGTTTCGGACAGGGTTTCGGCTACACCTTC,CASSFGQGFGYTF
TRBJ2-7,.,TRBD2,TRBV7-2,TGTGCCAGCAGCCGATCTAAAGGACTAGCGGGACTTGAGCAGTACTTC,CASSRSKGLAGLEQYF
TRBJ1-4,.,TRBD1,TRBV7-2,TGTGCCAGCAGTACAGGGGTGGGTGAAAAACTGTTTTTT,CASSTGVGEKLFF
TRBJ1-2,few,.,TRBV5-1,TGCGCCAGCAGCTTGGGAGGGAACTATGGCTACACCTTC,CASSLGGNYGYTF
TRBJ1-2,.,.,TRBV9,TGTGCCAGCAGCGTAGGACGGAGGGCAACGGATACCTATGGCTACACCTTC,CASSVGRRATDTYGYTF
TRBJ2-7,.,.,TRBV2,TGTGCCAGCAGAGTCGACAGCTCCTACGAGCAGTACTTC,CASRVDSSYEQYF